The 22 T cell receptor beta chains presented below share a single source sample, sequenced in a study of neoadjuvant anti-PD-1 for oral cavity cancer. Sequencing used immunoSEQ multiplex PCR; TCRdb keeps in-frame clones, though not all of them. The sample has 75,000 to 100,000 clones, approximately 80% seen once. The sample in question was PBMCs, obtained before nivolumab (anti-PD-1) treatment. The receptors stem from a person between 40 and 85 years old with oral cavity squamous cell carcinoma.

V gene TRBV30 combines with J gene TRBJ1-4; D is unresolved. The germline gives CDR1 GTSNPN, CDR2 SVGIG (reference sequence). This CDR3 comprises 12 residues. Trimming shortened V by 0 bases and J by 12 bases, and 11 bases separated the two germline ends. CDR3 amino acids: CAWSVQINQLFF. CDR3 DNA sequence: TGTGCCTGGAGTGTTCAGATAAACCAACTGTTTTTT.

This chain links TRBV5-1 with TRBJ2-1, with TRBD2 matching 16 bases. Germline trimming cut 4 bases from V and 5 bases from J; bases unmatched to any gene: 9. This CDR3 is built from 18 residues. CDR1 is SGHRS and CDR2 is YFSETQ in the germline V gene. In DNA, the CDR3 is TGCGCCAGCAGCCCTGGGACTAGCGGGAGGGCCACTAACAATGAGCAGTTCTTC. This encodes CASSPGTSGRATNNEQFF.

V and J are TRBV7-8 and TRBJ2-7, with a possible D match to TRBD1 (6 bases). This CDR3 has 13 residues. Germline CDR1 SGHVS, CDR2 FQNEAQ. V lost 4 bases, J lost 7 bases, and 14 bases lay in between. CDR3 loop: CASSSPTGREQYF. The CDR3 DNA follows: TGTGCCAGCAGCTCGCCAACAGGGCGAGAGCAGTACTTC.

The chain links TRBV7-9 to TRBJ2-1, with 7 bases lining up with TRBD2. The junction had 4 bases not matched to a gene; V was cut back by 3 bases and J by 5 bases. Per the germline V gene, CDR1 is SEHNR and CDR2 is FQNEAQ (reference sequence). This CDR3 spans 14 amino acids. The CDR3 nucleotides are TGTGCCAGCAGCTTGGCGGGAGCAGACAATGAGCAGTTCTTC. Encoded protein: CASSLAGADNEQFF.

The chain carries TRBV4-1 and TRBJ1-3, with D perhaps matching TRBD1 (5 bases). The CDR3 is made up of 16 amino acids. Trimming stripped 1 base from V and 8 bases from J, with 18 bases between. Germline V CDR1 and CDR2: MGHRA, YSYEKL. In DNA form, the CDR3 reads TGCGCCAGCAGCCAAGCGAGGGACTTTTTATTTGACACCATATATTTT. It yields the protein CASSQARDFLFDTIYF.

The chain links TRBV6-1 to TRBJ2-7, with 10 bases lining up with TRBD2. The germline V gene encodes CDR1 MNHNS and CDR2 SASEGT. With 2 bases clipped from V and 6 bases from J, the junction kept 7 bases outside the gene matches. The CDR3 contains 15 residues. This CDR3 is CASSELLAGRGEQYF. The CDR3 DNA sequence: TGTGCCAGCAGTGAACTACTAGCGGGACGTGGCGAGCAGTACTTC.

A few counts support this clone. The CDR3 nucleotides read TGTGCCAGCAGCCGGACTAGCGGGATGGAGACCCAGTACTTC. It is translated as CASSRTSGMETQYF. V is TRBV11-1 and J is TRBJ2-5; 12 positions match TRBD2. This CDR3 comprises 14 residues. The J segment lost 5 bases and the V segment lost 5 bases, leaving 3 bases of the junction unmatched. From germline, CDR1 is SGHAT and CDR2 FQDESV (reference sequence).

The V gene is TRBV11-2, the J gene TRBJ2-3, with TRBD2 as a possible D gene (5 bases). Germline CDR1 is SGHAT and CDR2 is FQNNGV. CDR3 size: 15 residues. Trimming cost V 3 bases and J 3 bases, with 13 bases left between them. In DNA form, the CDR3 reads TGTGCCAGCAGCTTCTCCGCAAGCGGAACAGATACGCAGTATTTT. Protein: CASSFSASGTDTQYF.

The chain carries TRBV19 and TRBJ1-3; TRBD1 is a possible D gene (6 bases). Germline V gene lookup returns CDR1 LNHDA and CDR2 SQIVND (reference sequence). V lost 5 bases, J lost 1 base, and 15 bases lay in between. CDR3 length equals 16 residues. CDR3 amino acids: CASSDTGTLSGNTIYF. The CDR3 coding sequence is TGTGCCAGTAGTGACACAGGGACTCTGTCTGGAAACACCATATATTTT.

The chain joins TRBV5-1 to TRBJ2-2; D gene ambiguous. This CDR3 contains 15 residues. The germline CDR1 and CDR2 sequences are SGHRS and YFSETQ. Between the trimmed V and J ends, which lost 0 bases and 5 bases, there was a span of 11 bases. The CDR3 reads CASSLVGLLTGELFF. In DNA, the CDR3 is TGCGCCAGCAGCTTGGTTGGCTTGTTAACCGGGGAGCTGTTTTTT.

The rearrangement uses TRBV7-3 and TRBJ2-3; no clear D gene. Deletions cut 3 bases from V and 0 bases from J, with 7 bases between. Germline V gives CDR1 SGHTA, CDR2 FQGTGA. This CDR3 contains 14 residues. CDR3 coding DNA: TGTGCCAGCAGCTTGAAGCTCAGCACAGATACGCAGTATTTT. Translated: CASSLKLSTDTQYF.

This clone has only a few counts. The chain uses TRBV19 and TRBJ2-1; 10 bases line up with TRBD1. V lost 5 bases and J lost 9; bases outside the gene matches: 10. Germline loops: CDR1 LNHDA, CDR2 SQIVND (reference sequence). The CDR3 loop spans 15 amino acids. CDR3 amino acids: CASSFLRDRGGEQFF. The DNA for the CDR3 is TGTGCCAGTAGTTTCCTCCGGGACAGGGGTGGTGAGCAGTTCTTC.

The chain is built from TRBV5-1 and TRBJ2-5; TRBD2 matches at 7 bases. Germline V lookup: CDR1 SGHRS, CDR2 YFSETQ. V dropped 0 bases and J dropped 4; count of bases not matched to a gene: 0. The CDR3 length is 13 residues. This chain's CDR3 is CASSLGLAETQYF. As DNA, the CDR3 is TGCGCCAGCAGCTTGGGACTAGCAGAGACCCAGTACTTC.

This clone came up once. The chain recombines TRBV6-5 with TRBJ1-5; possibly TRBD1 for D (5 bases). This CDR3 is 14 amino acids long. Trimming took off 8 bases at V and 6 bases at J, with 17 bases between the two ends. Germline V CDR1 and CDR2: MNHEY, SVGAGI. CDR3 sequence reads: CASASGGVGQPQHF. The CDR3 DNA reads TGTGCCAGCGCCTCTGGGGGGGTAGGTCAGCCCCAGCATTTT.

This rearrangement joins TRBV11-2 to TRBJ1-1, with unresolved D. V was trimmed by 0 bases and J by 0 bases, leaving 5 bases between them. The length of the CDR3 is 14 residues. Germline CDR1 reads SGHAT; CDR2 reads FQNNGV. For the CDR3, the DNA is TGTGCCAGCAGCTTAGAACAGATGAACACTGAAGCTTTCTTT. Translation gives CASSLEQMNTEAFF.

The chain uses TRBV2 and TRBJ1-2, with D unresolved. Trimming stripped 1 base from V and 8 bases from J, with 20 bases between. CDR1 and CDR2 (germline): SNHLY, FYNNEI. The CDR3 loop spans 16 amino acids. The CDR3 DNA reads as TGTGCCAGCAGTGAAGACGAGAGGGCGAGACTTAGAGGCTACACCTTC. Encoded protein: CASSEDERARLRGYTF.

The rearrangement links TRBV6-6 to TRBJ2-3; D might be TRBD1 (8 bases). The CDR3 extends over 14 amino acids. Deletions cut 6 bases from V and 3 bases from J, with 13 bases between. From germline, CDR1 is MNHNY and CDR2 SVGAGI (reference sequence). The DNA of the CDR3 is TGTGCCAGCAGGGACAGGGAGGGAACAGATACGCAGTATTTT. It yields the protein CASRDREGTDTQYF.

This clone showed up just once. The CDR3 is CASRTVGNQPQHF. Here the CDR3 DNA reads TGTGCCAGTAGGACTGTTGGGAATCAGCCCCAGCATTTT. This chain connects TRBV19 to TRBJ1-5; no clear D. With 6 bases removed from V and 4 bases from J, the gap between germline ends came to 10 bases. The CDR3 consists of 13 residues. Germline assignment: CDR1 LNHDA and CDR2 SQIVND (reference sequence).

V and J are TRBV10-2 and TRBJ2-1; 9 nucleotides align to TRBD2. J was trimmed by 2 bases and V by 8 bases; bases with no gene match: 4. Germline V gene data show CDR1 as WSHSY and CDR2 as SAAADI. CDR3 length: 14 residues. The CDR3 reads CASGGLATYNEQFF. The CDR3, as DNA: TGCGCCAGCGGAGGACTAGCGACCTACAATGAGCAGTTCTTC.

The chain combines TRBV9 with TRBJ2-1; 11 bases align to TRBD2. Germline-derived CDR1 and CDR2 are SGDLS and YYNGEE. The CDR3 length is 14 residues. V lost 3 bases, J lost 6 bases, and 2 bases stayed unmatched. The CDR3 loop is CASSGGTSGNEQFF. CDR3 nucleotide sequence: TGTGCCAGCAGCGGCGGGACTAGCGGCAATGAGCAGTTCTTC.

This clone turned up a few times. The chain uses TRBV6-1 and TRBJ1-2; tentative D call: TRBD1 (6 bases). The CDR3 has 15 residues. Per germline, CDR1 MNHNS and CDR2 SASEGT. The germline V and J ends were trimmed by 7 bases and 2 bases, with 17 bases remaining between them. CDR3 bases: TGTGCCAGCACACCGGGGACAAATCCCAACTATGGCTACACCTTC. Its translation is CASTPGTNPNYGYTF.

The genes are TRBV10-3 and TRBJ2-1, with 15 bases aligning to TRBD2. From germline, CDR1 is ENHRY and CDR2 SYGVKD. CDR3 length equals 14 residues. V shed 6 bases and J 7 bases; nucleotides not matched to a gene: 1. The CDR3 spells CAISGTSGRNEQFF. As DNA, the CDR3 is TGTGCCATCAGCGGGACTAGCGGGAGGAATGAGCAGTTCTTC.